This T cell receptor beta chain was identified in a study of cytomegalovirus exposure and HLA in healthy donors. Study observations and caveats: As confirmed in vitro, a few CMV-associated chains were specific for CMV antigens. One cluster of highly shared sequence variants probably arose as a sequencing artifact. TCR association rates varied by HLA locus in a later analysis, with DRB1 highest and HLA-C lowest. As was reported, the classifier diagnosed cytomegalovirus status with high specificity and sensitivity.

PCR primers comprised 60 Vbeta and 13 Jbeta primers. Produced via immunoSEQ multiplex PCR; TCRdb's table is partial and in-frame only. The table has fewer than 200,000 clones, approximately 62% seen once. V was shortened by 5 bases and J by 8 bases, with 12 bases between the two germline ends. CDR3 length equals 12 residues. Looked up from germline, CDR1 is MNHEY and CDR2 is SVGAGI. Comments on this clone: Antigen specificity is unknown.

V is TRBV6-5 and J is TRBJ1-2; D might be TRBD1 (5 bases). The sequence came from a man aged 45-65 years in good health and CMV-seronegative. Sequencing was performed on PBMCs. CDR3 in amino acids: CASSTGPGGYTF. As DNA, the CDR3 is TGTGCCAGCAGTACCGGACCAGGGGGCTACACCTTC.